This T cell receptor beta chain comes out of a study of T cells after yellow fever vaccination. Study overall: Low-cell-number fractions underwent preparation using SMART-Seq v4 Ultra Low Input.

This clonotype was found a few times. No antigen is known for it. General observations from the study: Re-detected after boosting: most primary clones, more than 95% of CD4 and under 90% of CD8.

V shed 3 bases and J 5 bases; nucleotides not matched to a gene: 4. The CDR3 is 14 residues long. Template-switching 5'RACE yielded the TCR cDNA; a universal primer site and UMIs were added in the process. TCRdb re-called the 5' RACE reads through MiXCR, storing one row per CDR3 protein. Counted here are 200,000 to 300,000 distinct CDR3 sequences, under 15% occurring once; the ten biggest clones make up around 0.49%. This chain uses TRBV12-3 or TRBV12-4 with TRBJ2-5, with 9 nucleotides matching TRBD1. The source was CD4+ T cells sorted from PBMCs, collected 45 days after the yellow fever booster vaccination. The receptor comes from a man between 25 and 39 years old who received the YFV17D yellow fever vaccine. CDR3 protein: CASSFDRGLETQYF. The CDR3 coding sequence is TGTGCCAGCAGTTTCGACAGGGGGTTGGAGACCCAGTACTTC.